This T cell receptor (beta chain) was sequenced during a study of OX40 agonist ivuxolimab in advanced cancers. Data came from immunoSEQ multiplex PCR; TCRdb stores just in-frame clones and leaves some out. The sample has 60,000 or so clones, about 91% seen once. After removal of 4 bases from V and 5 bases from J, the junction contained 13 bases not matched to a gene. The germline V gene encodes CDR1 PRHDT and CDR2 FYEKMQ (reference sequence). The CDR3 contains 16 residues. V usage is TRBV13 and J usage is TRBJ2-7; 8 positions agree with TRBD2. The sequence came from an adult with an advanced solid tumor such as melanoma, head and neck, liver or kidney cancer. Material: CD4+ or CD8+ T cells sorted from blood, obtained in a trial of the OX40 agonist ivuxolimab. For the CDR3, the DNA is TGTGCCAGCAGCTCCGCCAGCGGGGGCCTTCCCCACGAGCAGTACTTC. It codes for CASSSASGGLPHEQYF. The variable domain in full, completed from reference TRBV13 and TRBJ2-7, reads AAGVIQSPRHLIKEKRETATLKCYPIPRHDTVYWYQQGPGQDPQFLISFYEKMQSDKGSIPDRFSAQQFSDYHSELNMSSLELGDSALYFCASSSASGGLPHEQYFGPGTRLTVT.